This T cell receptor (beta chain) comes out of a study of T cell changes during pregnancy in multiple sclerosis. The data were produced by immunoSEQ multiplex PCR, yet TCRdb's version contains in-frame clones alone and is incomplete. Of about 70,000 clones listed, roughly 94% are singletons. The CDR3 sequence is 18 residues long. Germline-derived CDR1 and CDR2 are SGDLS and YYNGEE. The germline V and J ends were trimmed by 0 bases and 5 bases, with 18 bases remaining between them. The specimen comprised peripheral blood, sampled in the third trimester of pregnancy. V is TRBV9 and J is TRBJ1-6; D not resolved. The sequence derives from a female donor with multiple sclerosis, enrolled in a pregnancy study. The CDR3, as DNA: TGTGCCAGCAGCGTAGCTAGCGGATTGGGCCGCAATAATTCACCCCTCCACTTT. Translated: CASSVASGLGRNNSPLHF. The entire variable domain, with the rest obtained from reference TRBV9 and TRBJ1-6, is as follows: DSGVTQTPKHLITATGQRVTLRCSPRSGDLSVYWYQQSLDQGLQFLIQYYNGEERAKGNILERFSAQQFPDLHSELNLSSLELGDSALYFCASSVASGLGRNNSPLHFGNGTRLTVT.